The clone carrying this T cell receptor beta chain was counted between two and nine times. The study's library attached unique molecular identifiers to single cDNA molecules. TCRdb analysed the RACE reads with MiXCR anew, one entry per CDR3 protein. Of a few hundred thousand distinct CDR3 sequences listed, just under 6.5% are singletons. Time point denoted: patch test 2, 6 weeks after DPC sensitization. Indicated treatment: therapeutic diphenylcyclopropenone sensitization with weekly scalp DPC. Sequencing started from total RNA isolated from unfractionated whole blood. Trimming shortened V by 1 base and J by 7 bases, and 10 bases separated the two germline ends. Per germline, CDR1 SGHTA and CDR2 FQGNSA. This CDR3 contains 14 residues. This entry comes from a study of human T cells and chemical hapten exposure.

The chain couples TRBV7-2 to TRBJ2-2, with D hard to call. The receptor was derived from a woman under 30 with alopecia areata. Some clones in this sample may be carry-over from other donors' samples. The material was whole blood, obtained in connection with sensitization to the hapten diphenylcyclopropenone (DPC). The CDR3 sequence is CASSLVWLGGELFF. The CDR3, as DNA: TGTGCCAGCAGCTTAGTATGGTTGGGCGGGGAGCTGTTTTTT.